The 7 T cell receptor beta chains listed next were all sequenced from one sample in a study of early T cells in non-severe SARS-CoV-2 infection (dated by TCRdb to about 2021). The library was built by means of 5' RACE. Data came from a NextSeq 500. TCRdb reanalyzed the raw reads on its own, using fastp at Q25 for trimming and MiXCR for clone calling, and kept in-frame beta chains. Each record represents a unique CDR3 protein, reported with the most common genes and DNA among its rows. Within this sample are some 50,000 distinct CDR3 sequences, with 3.5% to 5% of them counted one time only. Together, the top ten hold roughly 6% of the sample. The sample was whole blood. These receptors were obtained from an adult who was a healthcare worker with PCR-confirmed SARS-CoV-2 infection or an uninfected control (not recorded which).

This clonotype was seen only a few times. This chain joins TRBV15 and TRBJ2-4; 16 bases are shared with TRBD2. With V trimmed by 3 bases and J by 2 bases, 1 base remained unmatched. The V gene's germline CDR1 is LNHNV and CDR2 YYDKDF (reference sequence). The CDR3 runs 17 residues. The CDR3 loop reads CATSRGLAGGTKNIQYF. For the CDR3, the DNA is TGTGCCACCAGCAGGGGACTAGCGGGAGGGACCAAAAACATTCAGTACTTC.

This sequence joins TRBV2 and TRBJ2-3; D perhaps matches TRBD1 (6 bases). This CDR3 has 18 residues. Deletions cut 3 bases from V and 0 bases from J, with 19 bases between. Germline CDR1 is SNHLY and CDR2 is FYNNEI. As DNA, the CDR3 is TGTGCCAGCAGTGAGAGAATGGACAGCCTTCCTAGCACAGATACGCAGTATTTT. It specifies CASSERMDSLPSTDTQYF.

The chain employs TRBV6-2 or TRBV6-3 and TRBJ2-7; possibly TRBD2 for D (5 bases). V lost 6 bases and J lost 4, with 10 bases in between. Germline CDR1 is MNHEY and CDR2 is SVGEGT. This CDR3 region has 12 residues. CDR3 bases: TGTGCCAGCAGCGCGGGCCCATACGAGCAGTACTTC. It translates to CASSAGPYEQYF.

This clonotype came up once. This sequence joins TRBV7-9 and TRBJ2-3; 11 bases are shared with TRBD2. Trimming removed 3 bases from V and 6 bases from J; junction bases left unmatched: 8. Germline-derived CDR1 and CDR2 are SEHNR and FQNEAQ (reference sequence). CDR3 length: 16 amino acids. CDR3 sequence reads: CASSFSGRAEEDTQYF. The DNA of the CDR3 is TGTGCCAGCAGCTTTAGCGGGAGGGCCGAAGAGGATACGCAGTATTTT.

In this sample, this clonotype turned up many times. The rearrangement links TRBV18 to TRBJ2-7, with TRBD1 matching 7 bases. Germline V gives CDR1 KGHSH, CDR2 LQKENI. After removal of 5 bases from V and 1 base from J, the junction contained 5 bases not matched to a gene. The CDR3 is 14 amino acids. CDR3 nucleotide sequence: TGTGCCAGCTCAGGCCGGGACAGATCCTACGAGCAGTACTTC. It codes for CASSGRDRSYEQYF.

This clonotype has ten or more counts. The gene calls are TRBV11-2 and TRBJ2-7, with 7 positions matching TRBD1. The CDR3 contains 16 residues. Germline CDR1 is SGHAT and CDR2 is FQNNGV. With V trimmed by 1 base and J by 3 bases, 9 bases remained unmatched. The CDR3 DNA reads TGTGCCAGCAGCTTAGTAGGTCCAGGGGGAGTCTACGAGCAGTACTTC. Protein product: CASSLVGPGGVYEQYF.

This clonotype was counted ten times or more. The V call is TRBV27, the J call TRBJ2-7, with D possibly TRBD2 on 5 matching bases. Per the germline V gene, CDR1 is MNHEY and CDR2 is SMNVEV (reference sequence). The CDR3 is made up of 12 amino acids. V lost 4 bases and J lost 5, with 9 bases in between. DNA of the CDR3: TGTGCCAGCAGTTCCCCGGGGAACGAGCAGTACTTC. This gives the protein CASSSPGNEQYF.